Listed below are T cell receptor beta chains from one sample, sequenced in a study of T-cell reconstitution after alpha-beta-depleted transplantation in children. TCRdb processed the PCR reads anew with MiXCR; each CDR3 protein has one entry. The sample records just under 350,000 distinct CDR3 sequences, 16% being singletons. The sequencing used PBMCs, mostly from graft donor cells, collected 360 days after TCRalphabeta/CD19-depleted stem cell transplant. The receptors derive from a male patient between 2 and 15 years old who had a stem cell transplant for acute lymphoblastic leukemia, so the T cells may come from the graft donor. CDR3s include the opening cysteine and the closing phenylalanine or tryptophan. A D gene is named only where the DNA matches it firmly. A row's size may be missing; if present it is once, few, many or a size class.

j_call v_call d_call clone_size cdr3_aa cdr3_nt
TRBJ2-7 TRBV20-1 TRBD1 few CSARGQTNYEQYF TGCAGTGCTAGGGGACAGACGAACTACGAGCAGTACTTC
TRBJ2-1 TRBV4-2 TRBD2 - CASSQDRIAGDYEQFF TGTGCCAGCAGCCAAGATCGGATAGCGGGAGATTACGAGCAGTTCTTC
TRBJ2-5 TRBV4-1 - many CASSQEGETQYF TGCGCCAGCAGCCAAGAAGGAGAGACCCAGTACTTC
TRBJ1-1 TRBV12-3/TRBV12-4 - few CASSDGGTEAFF TGTGCCAGCTCCGACGGGGGGACTGAAGCTTTCTTT
TRBJ1-1 TRBV7-6 TRBD1 - CASSFTRGRGDTEAFF TGTGCCAGCAGCTTTACCAGGGGGCGCGGGGACACTGAAGCTTTCTTT
TRBJ1-5 TRBV20-1 - few CSARSYSLEGSNQPQHF TGCAGTGCTAGATCTTACAGTTTAGAGGGGAGCAATCAGCCCCAGCATTTT
TRBJ2-7 TRBV7-2 - - CASSLRFSYEQYF TGTGCCAGCAGCTTAAGATTTTCCTACGAGCAGTACTTC
TRBJ2-6 TRBV19 TRBD2 many CASSISSGTSGANVLTF TGTGCCAGTAGTATATCTAGCGGGACCTCTGGGGCCAACGTCCTGACTTTC
TRBJ2-3 TRBV4-1 - many CASSRTKSGTSLGLVPDTQYF TGCGCCAGCAGCCGTACCAAGTCCGGGACATCACTGGGTCTTGTTCCAGATACGCAGTATTTT
TRBJ1-5 TRBV4-3 - few CASSQQRFSNQPQHF TGCGCCAGCAGCCAACAGCGCTTTAGCAATCAGCCCCAGCATTTT
TRBJ1-4 TRBV12-3/TRBV12-4 - - CASSLAYGKLFF TGTGCCAGCAGTTTAGCCTATGGAAAACTGTTTTTT
TRBJ2-3 TRBV7-2 TRBD2 few CASSGKLAGGTADTQYF TGTGCCAGCAGCGGCAAGCTAGCGGGAGGAACGGCAGATACGCAGTATTTT